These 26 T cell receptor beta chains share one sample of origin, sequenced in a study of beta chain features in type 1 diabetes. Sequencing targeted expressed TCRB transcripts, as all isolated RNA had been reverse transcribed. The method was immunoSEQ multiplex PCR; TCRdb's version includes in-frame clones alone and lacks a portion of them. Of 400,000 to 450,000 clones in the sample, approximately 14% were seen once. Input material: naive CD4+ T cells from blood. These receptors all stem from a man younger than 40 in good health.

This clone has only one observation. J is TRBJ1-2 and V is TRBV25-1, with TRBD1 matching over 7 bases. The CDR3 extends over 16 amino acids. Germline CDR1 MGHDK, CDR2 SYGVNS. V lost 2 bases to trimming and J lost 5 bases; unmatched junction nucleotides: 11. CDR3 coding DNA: TGTGCCAGCAGTGAACCCCGGGACAGCAACCTTTATGGCTACACCTTC. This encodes CASSEPRDSNLYGYTF.

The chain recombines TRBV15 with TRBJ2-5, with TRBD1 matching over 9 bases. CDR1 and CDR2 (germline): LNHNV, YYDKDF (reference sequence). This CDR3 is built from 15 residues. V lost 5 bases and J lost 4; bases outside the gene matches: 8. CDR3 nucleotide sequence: TGTGCCACCAGCGGGCGAACAGGGGGCGTAGAGACCCAGTACTTC. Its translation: CATSGRTGGVETQYF.

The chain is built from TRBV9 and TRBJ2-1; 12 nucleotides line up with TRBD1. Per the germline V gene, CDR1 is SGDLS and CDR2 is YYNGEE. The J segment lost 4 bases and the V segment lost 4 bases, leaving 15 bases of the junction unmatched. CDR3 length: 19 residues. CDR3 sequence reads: CASSPSPRDRGQSYNEQFF. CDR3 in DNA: TGTGCCAGCAGCCCGAGCCCACGGGACAGGGGGCAAAGTTACAATGAGCAGTTCTTC.

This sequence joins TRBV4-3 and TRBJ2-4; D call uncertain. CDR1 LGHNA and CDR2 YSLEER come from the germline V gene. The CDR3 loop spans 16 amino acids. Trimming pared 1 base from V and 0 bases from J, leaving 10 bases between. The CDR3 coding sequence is TGCGCCAGCAGCCAAGCAGTGTCCGGAGCCAAAAACATTCAGTACTTC. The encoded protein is CASSQAVSGAKNIQYF.

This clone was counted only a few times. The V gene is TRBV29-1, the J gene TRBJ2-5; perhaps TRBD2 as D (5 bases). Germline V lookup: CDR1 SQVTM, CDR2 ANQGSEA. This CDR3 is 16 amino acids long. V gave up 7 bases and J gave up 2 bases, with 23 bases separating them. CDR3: CSATPGSTGNQETQYF. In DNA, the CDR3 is TGCAGCGCCACCCCGGGGAGCACTGGTAATCAAGAGACCCAGTACTTC. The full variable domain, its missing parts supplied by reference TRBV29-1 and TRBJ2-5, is SAVISQKPSRDICQRGTSLTIQCQVDSQVTMMFWYRQQPGQSLTLIATANQGSEATYESGFVIDKFPISRPNLTFSTLTVSNMSPEDSSIYLCSATPGSTGNQETQYFGPGTRLLVL.

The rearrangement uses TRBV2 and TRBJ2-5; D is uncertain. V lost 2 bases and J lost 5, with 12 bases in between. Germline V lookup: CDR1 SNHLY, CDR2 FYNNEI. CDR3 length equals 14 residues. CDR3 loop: CASSELVMPETQYF. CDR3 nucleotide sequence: TGTGCCAGCAGTGAACTCGTTATGCCGGAGACCCAGTACTTC.

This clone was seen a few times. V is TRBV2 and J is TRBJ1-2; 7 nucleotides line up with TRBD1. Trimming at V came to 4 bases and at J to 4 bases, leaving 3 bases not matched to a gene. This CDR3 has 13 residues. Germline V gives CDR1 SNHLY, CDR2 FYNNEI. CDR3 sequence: CASSADRPYGYTF. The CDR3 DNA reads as TGTGCCAGCAGTGCGGACAGGCCCTATGGCTACACCTTC.

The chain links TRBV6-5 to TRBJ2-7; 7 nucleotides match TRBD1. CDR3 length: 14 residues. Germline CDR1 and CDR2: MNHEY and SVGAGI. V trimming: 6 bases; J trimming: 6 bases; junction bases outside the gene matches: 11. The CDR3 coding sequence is TGTGCCAGCAGGAACCCAGGGGGTGTCACCGAGCAGTACTTC. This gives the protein CASRNPGGVTEQYF.

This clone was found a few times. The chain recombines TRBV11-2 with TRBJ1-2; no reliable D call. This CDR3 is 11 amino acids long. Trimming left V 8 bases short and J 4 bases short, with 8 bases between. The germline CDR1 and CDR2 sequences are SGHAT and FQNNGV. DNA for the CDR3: TGTGCCAGCCGGGAGCCCTATGGCTACACCTTC. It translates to CASREPYGYTF.

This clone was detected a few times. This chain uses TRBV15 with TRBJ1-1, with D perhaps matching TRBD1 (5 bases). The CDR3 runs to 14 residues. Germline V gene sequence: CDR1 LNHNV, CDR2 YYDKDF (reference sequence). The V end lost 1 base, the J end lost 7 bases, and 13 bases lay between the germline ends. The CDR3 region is CATSRAPGKDEAFF. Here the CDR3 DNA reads TGTGCCACCAGCAGAGCTCCAGGGAAAGATGAAGCTTTCTTT.

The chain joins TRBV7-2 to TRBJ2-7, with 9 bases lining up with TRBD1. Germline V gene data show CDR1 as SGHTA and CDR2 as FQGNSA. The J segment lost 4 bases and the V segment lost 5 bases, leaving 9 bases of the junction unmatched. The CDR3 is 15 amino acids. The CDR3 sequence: CASSPRTGDQYEQYF. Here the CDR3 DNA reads TGTGCCAGCAGCCCGAGGACAGGGGATCAATACGAGCAGTACTTC. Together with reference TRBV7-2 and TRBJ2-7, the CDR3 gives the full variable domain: GAGVSQSPSNKVTEKGKDVELRCDPISGHTALYWYRQSLGQGLEFLIYFQGNSAPDKSGLPSDRFSAERTGGSVSTLTIQRTQQEDSAVYLCASSPRTGDQYEQYFGPGTRLTVT.

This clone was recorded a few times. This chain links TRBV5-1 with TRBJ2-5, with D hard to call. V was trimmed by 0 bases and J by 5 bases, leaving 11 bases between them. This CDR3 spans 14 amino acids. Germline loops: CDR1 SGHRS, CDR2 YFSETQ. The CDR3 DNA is TGCGCCAGCAGCTTGGGGCAGGAGTATGAGACCCAGTACTTC. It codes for CASSLGQEYETQYF.

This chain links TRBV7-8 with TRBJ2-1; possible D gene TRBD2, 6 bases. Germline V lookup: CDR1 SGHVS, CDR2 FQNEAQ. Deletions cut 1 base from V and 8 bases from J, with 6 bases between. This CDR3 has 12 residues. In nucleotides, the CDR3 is TGTGCCAGCAGCTTAGGCGGGGATGAGCAGTTCTTC. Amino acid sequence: CASSLGGDEQFF.

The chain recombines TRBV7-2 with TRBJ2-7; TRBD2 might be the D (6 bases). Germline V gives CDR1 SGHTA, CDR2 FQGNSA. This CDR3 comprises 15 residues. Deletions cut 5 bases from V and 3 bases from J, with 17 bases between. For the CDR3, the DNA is TGTGCCAGCAGCCGTGGAGGGGACTCCTTCTACGAGCAGTACTTC. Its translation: CASSRGGDSFYEQYF.

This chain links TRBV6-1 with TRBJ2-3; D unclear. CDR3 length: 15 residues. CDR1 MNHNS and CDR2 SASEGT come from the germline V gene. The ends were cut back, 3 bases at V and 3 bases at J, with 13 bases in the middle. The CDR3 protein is CASSDRTSWTDTQYF. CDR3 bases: TGTGCCAGCAGTGATCGGACCTCGTGGACAGATACGCAGTATTTT.

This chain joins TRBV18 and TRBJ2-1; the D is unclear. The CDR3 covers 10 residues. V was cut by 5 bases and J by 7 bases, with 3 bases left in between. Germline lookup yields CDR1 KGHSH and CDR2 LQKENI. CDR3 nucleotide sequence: TGTGCCAGCTCAGGAAATGAGCAGTTCTTC. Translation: CASSGNEQFF.

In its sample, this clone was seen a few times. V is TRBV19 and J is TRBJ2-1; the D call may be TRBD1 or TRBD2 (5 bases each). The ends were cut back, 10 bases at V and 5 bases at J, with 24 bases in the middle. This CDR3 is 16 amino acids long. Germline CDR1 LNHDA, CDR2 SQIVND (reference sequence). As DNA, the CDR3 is TGTGCCAACAACACTAGGGGAATTCGATCGGACAATGAGCAGTTCTTC. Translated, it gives CANNTRGIRSDNEQFF.

DNA of the CDR3: TGTGCCAGTAACTCCAGGGAAGACGGGGAGCTGTTTTTT. This gives the protein CASNSREDGELFF. V and J are TRBV19 and TRBJ2-2, with D tentatively TRBD1 (5 bases). The CDR3 runs to 13 residues. In germline, CDR1 is LNHDA, CDR2 SQIVND (reference sequence). V dropped 7 bases and J dropped 7 bases, with 13 bases sitting between them.

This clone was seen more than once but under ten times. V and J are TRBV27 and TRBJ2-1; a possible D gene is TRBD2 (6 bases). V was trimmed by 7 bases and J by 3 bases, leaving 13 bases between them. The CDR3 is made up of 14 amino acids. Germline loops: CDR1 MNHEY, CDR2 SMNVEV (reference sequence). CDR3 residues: CASTRLANYNEQFF. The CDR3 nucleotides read TGTGCCAGCACGAGGCTAGCGAACTACAATGAGCAGTTCTTC.

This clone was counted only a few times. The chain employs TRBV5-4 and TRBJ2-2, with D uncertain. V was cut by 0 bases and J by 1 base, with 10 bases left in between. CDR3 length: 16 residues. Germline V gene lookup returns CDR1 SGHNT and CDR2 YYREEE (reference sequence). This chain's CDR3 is CASSLVGTRNTGELFF. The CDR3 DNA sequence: TGTGCCAGCAGCTTGGTCGGCACACGGAACACCGGGGAGCTGTTTTTT.

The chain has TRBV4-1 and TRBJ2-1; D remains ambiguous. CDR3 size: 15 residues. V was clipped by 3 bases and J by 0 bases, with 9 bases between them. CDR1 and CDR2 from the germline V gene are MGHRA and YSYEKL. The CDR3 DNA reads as TGCGCCAGCAGCCATCCAGCGATCTCCTACAATGAGCAGTTCTTC. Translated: CASSHPAISYNEQFF.

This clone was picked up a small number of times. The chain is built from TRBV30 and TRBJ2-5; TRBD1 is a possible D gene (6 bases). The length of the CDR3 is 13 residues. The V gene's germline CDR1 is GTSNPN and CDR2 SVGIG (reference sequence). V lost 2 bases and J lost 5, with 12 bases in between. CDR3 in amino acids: CAWSLGGRETQYF. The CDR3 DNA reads TGTGCCTGGAGTCTAGGGGGACGGGAGACCCAGTACTTC.

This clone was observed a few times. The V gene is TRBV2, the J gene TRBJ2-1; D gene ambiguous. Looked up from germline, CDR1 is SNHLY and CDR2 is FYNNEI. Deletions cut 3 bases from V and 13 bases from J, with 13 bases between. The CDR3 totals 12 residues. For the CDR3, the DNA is TGTGCCAGCAGTGACGACGACGGAACCCAGTTCTTC. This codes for CASSDDDGTQFF.

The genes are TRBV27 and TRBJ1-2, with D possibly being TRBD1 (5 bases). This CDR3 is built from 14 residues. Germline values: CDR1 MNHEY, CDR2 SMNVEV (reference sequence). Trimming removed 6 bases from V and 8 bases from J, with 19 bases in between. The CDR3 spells CASRSLGQGGGYTF. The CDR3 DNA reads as TGTGCCAGCAGGTCTCTAGGGCAGGGCGGGGGCTACACCTTC.

The CDR3 coding sequence is TGTGCCAGCAGTCCAGGGACAGGGGGCCGCTCACCCCTCCACTTT. Translation: CASSPGTGGRSPLHF. The chain links TRBV27 to TRBJ1-6, with 12 positions matching TRBD1. The CDR3 sequence is 15 residues long. Trimming at V came to 5 bases and at J to 10 bases, leaving 6 bases not matched to a gene. Per germline, CDR1 MNHEY and CDR2 SMNVEV (reference sequence).

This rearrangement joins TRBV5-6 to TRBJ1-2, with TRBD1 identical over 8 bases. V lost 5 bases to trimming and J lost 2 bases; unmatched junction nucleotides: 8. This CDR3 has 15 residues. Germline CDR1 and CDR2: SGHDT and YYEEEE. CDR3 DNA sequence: TGTGCCAGCAGTGGGACAGGACGAAGAAACTATGGCTACACCTTC. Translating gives CASSGTGRRNYGYTF.